These 30 T cell receptor beta chains share one sample of origin, sequenced in a study of control samples from healthy donors and cancer patients. TCRdb's table, derived via immunoSEQ multiplex PCR, lists solely in-frame clones and lacks some. The sample carries under 200,000 clones, around 90% recorded once. Sequencing was done on a sample of blood. The receptors were gathered from a woman aged 25 to 39 in good health.

The chain is built from TRBV19 and TRBJ2-4; tentative D call: TRBD2 (6 bases). The CDR3 spans 16 residues. V dropped 6 bases and J dropped 0 bases, with 15 bases sitting between them. Germline CDR1 LNHDA, CDR2 SQIVND (reference sequence). The CDR3 region is CASSRERAIAKNIQYF. In nucleotides, the CDR3 is TGTGCCAGTAGCCGTGAGCGGGCCATAGCCAAAAACATTCAGTACTTC.

This chain uses TRBV6-5 with TRBJ2-1; a weak D match, TRBD2 (6 bases). Per germline, CDR1 MNHEY and CDR2 SVGAGI. V lost 8 bases to trimming and J lost 3 bases, with 14 bases between them. CDR3 length equals 14 residues. Here the CDR3 reads CASLQLAIYNEQFF. The CDR3 DNA follows: TGTGCCAGCTTACAGCTAGCGATCTACAATGAGCAGTTCTTC.

The chain joins TRBV4-1 to TRBJ2-7; no clear D gene. The CDR3 contains 13 residues. Germline values: CDR1 MGHRA, CDR2 YSYEKL. The ends were cut back, 3 bases at V and 7 bases at J, with 13 bases in the middle. CDR3 sequence reads: CASSQAEWGEQYV. The DNA for the CDR3 is TGCGCCAGCAGCCAGGCCGAATGGGGAGAGCAGTACGTC.

The chain uses TRBV6-4 and TRBJ1-5; 7 bases agree with TRBD1. J lost 7 bases, V lost 5 bases, and 8 bases had no gene match. This CDR3 has 14 residues. CDR1 is MRHNA and CDR2 is SNTAGT in the germline V gene. Written as DNA, the CDR3 is TGTGCCAGCAGTACCGGGACAGTGGGCCAGCCCCAGCATTTT. This codes for CASSTGTVGQPQHF.

The V gene is TRBV5-1, the J gene TRBJ2-5; weak D call: TRBD2 (7 bases). Germline V gives CDR1 SGHRS, CDR2 YFSETQ. V was trimmed by 2 bases and J by 2 bases, leaving 16 bases between them. The CDR3 loop spans 16 amino acids. The DNA of the CDR3 is TGCGCCAGCAGCTTCGGGGGGCCGCCACGTCAAGAGACCCAGTACTTC. Its protein is CASSFGGPPRQETQYF.

The chain combines TRBV4-1 with TRBJ2-2; D possibly corresponds to TRBD2 (6 bases). Trimming left V 1 base short and J 3 bases short, with 12 bases between. The CDR3 extends over 16 amino acids. Germline CDR1 is MGHRA and CDR2 is YSYEKL. CDR3 sequence: CASSQGSRGYTGELFF. In DNA, the CDR3 is TGCGCCAGCAGCCAAGGGAGCCGGGGGTACACCGGGGAGCTGTTTTTT.

The chain employs TRBV29-1 and TRBJ2-7, with D unclear. The germline gives CDR1 SQVTM, CDR2 ANQGSEA. V lost 4 bases, J lost 2 bases, and 9 bases lay in between. The CDR3 consists of 12 residues. CDR3 sequence reads: CSVGGRTYEQYF. The CDR3, as DNA: TGCAGCGTTGGTGGCAGGACCTACGAGCAGTACTTC.

This clone was seen more than once but under ten times. The V gene is TRBV5-8, the J gene TRBJ1-5, with D possibly matching TRBD1 (5 bases). CDR1 is SGHTS and CDR2 is YDEGEE in the germline V gene. V shed 0 bases and J shed 4 bases, with 8 bases lying between them. The CDR3 runs to 14 residues. CDR3 in amino acids: CASSLVRENQPQHF. Written as DNA, the CDR3 is TGTGCCAGCAGCTTGGTCAGGGAGAATCAGCCCCAGCATTTT.

This chain joins TRBV15 and TRBJ2-1; maybe TRBD2 (5 bases). Trimming cost V 1 base and J 9 bases, with 10 bases left between them. The germline V gene encodes CDR1 LNHNV and CDR2 YYDKDF (reference sequence). This CDR3 is 13 amino acids long. CDR3 coding DNA: TGTGCCACCAGCAGAGCCCGGGGTGTTGAGCAGTTCTTC. Translation gives CATSRARGVEQFF. The full variable domain, rest sourced from reference TRBV15 and TRBJ2-1, is DAMVIQNPRYQVTQFGKPVTLSCSQTLNHNVMYWYQQKSSQAPKLLFHYYDKDFNNEADTPDNFQSRRPNTSFCFLDIRSPGLGDTAMYLCATSRARGVEQFFGPGTRLTVL.

The V and J genes are TRBV5-1 and TRBJ1-1; TRBD1 might be the D (5 bases). The germline gives CDR1 SGHRS, CDR2 YFSETQ. V lost 5 bases, J lost 5 bases, and 19 bases lay in between. The CDR3 loop spans 15 amino acids. The CDR3 nucleotides are TGCGCCAGCAGTCGGGGGGACCATCTACGGACTGAAGCTTTCTTT. Translation: CASSRGDHLRTEAFF.

The chain carries TRBV30 and TRBJ2-7; no reliable D call. Germline V CDR1 and CDR2: GTSNPN, SVGIG (reference sequence). V was cut by 0 bases and J by 2 bases, with 14 bases left in between. This CDR3 is built from 15 residues. As DNA, the CDR3 is TGTGCCTGGAGTGTACTTTTTCCCACCACCTACGAGCAGTACGTC. Translation gives CAWSVLFPTTYEQYV.

In this sample, this clone turned up once. V and J are TRBV2 and TRBJ2-3; D is possibly TRBD1 or TRBD2 (5 bases each). Looked up from germline, CDR1 is SNHLY and CDR2 is FYNNEI. The V end lost 8 bases, the J end lost 0 bases, and 6 bases lay between the germline ends. The CDR3 spans 12 residues. CDR3 in DNA: TGTGCCAGCGGGGGAAGCACAGATACGCAGTATTTT. The encoded protein is CASGGSTDTQYF.

This chain joins TRBV6-5 and TRBJ2-7, with TRBD1 as a possible D gene (6 bases). The CDR3 sequence is 14 residues long. Per the germline V gene, CDR1 is MNHEY and CDR2 is SVGAGI. V lost 6 bases and J 0 bases, leaving 12 bases between the germline ends. For the CDR3, the DNA is TGTGCCAGCAGGCCCCGGGACACCTCCTACGAGCAGTACTTC. It translates to CASRPRDTSYEQYF.

Regarding this clone: This same CDR3 is encoded by further DNA sequences in the sample. The chain combines TRBV6-5 with TRBJ1-1; D gene uncertain. Germline V lookup: CDR1 MNHEY, CDR2 SVGAGI. The CDR3 runs 13 residues. With 0 bases removed from V and 8 bases from J, the gap between germline ends came to 10 bases. The CDR3 bases are TGTGCCAGCAGTTACTCAAGGGCGGCAGAAGCTTTCTTT. Amino acids: CASSYSRAAEAFF.

This chain uses TRBV5-1 with TRBJ1-6; TRBD1 matches at 10 bases. Germline CDR1 SGHRS, CDR2 YFSETQ. After removal of 3 bases from V and 8 bases from J, the junction contained 8 bases not matched to a gene. The CDR3 loop spans 16 amino acids. CDR3 coding DNA: TGCGCCAGCAGCTCCGGACCGGGACAGGGGTATTCACCCCTCCACTTT. Amino acid sequence: CASSSGPGQGYSPLHF. Filled out from reference TRBV5-1 and TRBJ1-6, the complete variable domain reads KAGVTQTPRYLIKTRGQQVTLSCSPISGHRSVSWYQQTPGQGLQFLFEYFSETQRNKGNFPGRFSGRQFSNSRSEMNVSTLELGDSALYLCASSSGPGQGYSPLHFGNGTRLTVT.

This clone was counted a few times. CDR3 in DNA: TGTGCCAGCAGCCCGGACTACACTGAAGCTTTCTTT. This sequence encodes CASSPDYTEAFF. V usage is TRBV12-3 or TRBV12-4 and J usage is TRBJ1-1; D uncertain. The CDR3 covers 12 residues. V dropped 6 bases and J dropped 3 bases, with 8 bases sitting between them.

The chain links TRBV2 to TRBJ1-3; D not certain. The CDR3 consists of 12 residues. Germline CDR1 reads SNHLY; CDR2 reads FYNNEI. The germline V and J ends were trimmed by 3 bases and 3 bases, with 3 bases remaining between them. This CDR3 is CASSENGNTIYF. The CDR3 DNA follows: TGTGCCAGCAGTGAGAATGGAAACACCATATATTTT.

This sequence joins TRBV3-1 (or the pseudogene TRBV3-2) and TRBJ2-3, with D tentatively TRBD1 or TRBD2 (6 bases each). Germline lookup yields CDR1 LGHDT and CDR2 YNNKEL (reference sequence). The CDR3 length is 13 residues. V was pared by 6 bases and J by 1 base, with 8 bases between. CDR3 protein: CASREGGTDTQYF. The DNA for the CDR3 is TGTGCCAGCAGGGAGGGGGGCACAGATACGCAGTATTTT.

This rearrangement joins TRBV18 to TRBJ1-1, with a weak D call TRBD1 (5 bases). With 3 bases removed from V and 0 bases from J, the gap between germline ends came to 8 bases. The CDR3 has 14 amino acids. CDR1 is KGHSH, CDR2 LQKENI, per germline. The CDR3 nucleotides are TGTGCCAGCTCACCGGGAGGGGTGAACACTGAAGCTTTCTTT. This encodes CASSPGGVNTEAFF. The variable domain in full, completed from reference TRBV18 and TRBJ1-1, reads NAGVMQNPRHLVRRRGQEARLRCSPMKGHSHVYWYRQLPEEGLKFMVYLQKENIIDESGMPKERFSAEFPKEGPSILRIQQVVRGDSAAYFCASSPGGVNTEAFFGQGTRLTVV.

The J gene is TRBJ1-2, the V gene TRBV10-3; no firm D call. Trimming left V 5 bases short and J 8 bases short, with 15 bases between. Looked up from germline, CDR1 is ENHRY and CDR2 is SYGVKD. This CDR3 has 13 residues. CDR3 bases: TGTGCCATCAGTCCAGGAGCCAAGGAAGGCTACACCTTC. It specifies CAISPGAKEGYTF.

The V call is TRBV6-5, the J call TRBJ2-7, with D possibly matching TRBD2 (6 bases). CDR3 length: 15 amino acids. The V gene's germline CDR1 is MNHEY and CDR2 SVGAGI. Trimming removed 6 bases from V and 0 bases from J, with 15 bases in between. The CDR3 bases are TGTGCCAGCAGAAATAGCGGAGCCAGCTCCTACGAGCAGTACTTC. Translation: CASRNSGASSYEQYF.

The rearrangement uses TRBV28 and TRBJ1-4, with D possibly being TRBD1 (5 bases). The CDR3 has 14 amino acids. Between the trimmed V and J ends, which lost 3 bases and 4 bases, there was a span of 9 bases. The germline gives CDR1 MDHEN, CDR2 SYDVKM. CDR3 DNA: TGTGCCAGCAGTTTCTCGGGACTTAATGAAAAACTGTTTTTT. Translated, it gives CASSFSGLNEKLFF.

The chain employs TRBV7-2 and TRBJ1-3; no definite D call. Germline CDR1 SGHTA, CDR2 FQGNSA. V lost 9 bases and J 0 bases, leaving 15 bases between the germline ends. This CDR3 has 15 amino acids. In DNA, the CDR3 is TGTGCCAGTGTCGGCGATCGGCTCTCTGGAAACACCATATATTTT. Its protein is CASVGDRLSGNTIYF.

V gene TRBV5-4 combines with J gene TRBJ1-1, with D perhaps TRBD1 (6 bases). Per the germline V gene, CDR1 is SGHNT and CDR2 is YYREEE (reference sequence). This CDR3 has 13 residues. V was trimmed by 1 base and J by 3 bases, leaving 7 bases between them. The DNA for the CDR3 is TGTGCCAGCAGCTTGAACAGGGACACTGAAGCTTTCTTT. Its protein product is CASSLNRDTEAFF.

The rearrangement joins TRBV14 to TRBJ2-7, with 12 bases that match TRBD1. V was pared by 3 bases and J by 6 bases, with 9 bases of the junction left unmatched. The length of the CDR3 is 16 residues. Germline V gene lookup returns CDR1 SGHDN and CDR2 FVKESK. In DNA, the CDR3 is TGTGCCAGCAGCCACCGGAGCGGGACAGGGGGCGGCGAGCAGTACTTC. Translating it yields CASSHRSGTGGGEQYF.

This chain uses TRBV7-2 with TRBJ2-1, with 11 bases identical to TRBD2. Looked up from germline, CDR1 is SGHTA and CDR2 is FQGNSA. The ends lost 2 bases at V and 8 bases at J; junction bases unmatched: 8. The CDR3 consists of 16 residues. The CDR3 nucleotides are TGTGCCAGCAGCTTATTTACTAGCGGGGGTTTATATGAGCAGTTCTTC. It yields the protein CASSLFTSGGLYEQFF.

The V call is TRBV5-1, the J call TRBJ1-1; 9 nucleotides agree with TRBD1. The junction had 7 bases not matched to a gene; V was cut back by 4 bases and J by 6 bases. Germline-derived CDR1 and CDR2 are SGHRS and YFSETQ. The CDR3 has 14 residues. The CDR3 coding sequence is TGCGCCAGCAGCACAGGGGGCCCCCAGGCTGAAGCTTTCTTT. Its protein product is CASSTGGPQAEAFF.

In its sample, this clone was seen once. The chain links TRBV28 to TRBJ1-2, with D possibly matching TRBD1 (5 bases). Germline lookup yields CDR1 MDHEN and CDR2 SYDVKM. The ends were cut back, 5 bases at V and 4 bases at J, with 11 bases in the middle. The CDR3 totals 13 residues. Here the CDR3 DNA reads TGTGCCAGCAGTCCCCCCGGGACCTATGGCTACACCTTC. Translation gives CASSPPGTYGYTF.

J is TRBJ1-6 and V is TRBV6-1; D is perhaps TRBD1 (5 bases). V lost 1 base and J lost 3, with 7 bases in between. This CDR3 is 15 amino acids long. Germline CDR1 MNHNS, CDR2 SASEGT. The CDR3 here is CASSEVGGYNSPLHF. The CDR3 DNA follows: TGTGCCAGCAGTGAAGTTGGGGGCTATAATTCACCCCTCCACTTT.

This chain connects TRBV5-4 to TRBJ2-1, with 11 bases aligning to TRBD2. V was pared by 4 bases and J by 4 bases, with 10 bases of the junction left unmatched. CDR1 is SGHNT, CDR2 YYREEE, per germline (reference sequence). The CDR3 runs to 17 residues. The CDR3 coding sequence is TGTGCCAGCAGCCCCGACCTAGCGGGGGGCGGATACAATGAGCAGTTCTTC. Its translation: CASSPDLAGGGYNEQFF.